This TCR beta chain originates from a study of T cell responses to AZD1222 COVID-19 vaccine. Notes on this clone: Its antigen is not identified.

Study findings and constraints: Targeting of unmutated variant regions was reportedly seen in nearly half of spike-specific TCRs.

TCRdb keeps only in-frame clones here, not all; method: immunoSEQ multiplex PCR. The sample carries approximately 100,000 clones, 88% recorded once. The CDR3 extends over 12 amino acids. V was trimmed by 6 bases and J by 6 bases, leaving 11 bases between them. The sample here was peripheral blood, taken on day 0 of AZD1222 vaccination. The rearrangement uses TRBV12-3 or TRBV12-4 and TRBJ1-1; D possibly corresponds to TRBD1 (5 bases). This TCR derives from an adult in good health. This CDR3 is CASSTTGPEAFF. CDR3 DNA sequence: TGTGCCAGCAGCACTACAGGTCCTGAAGCTTTCTTT.